In its sample, the clone carrying this T cell receptor (beta chain) was seen a few times. Antigen unknown. CDR3 length: 14 amino acids. Per germline, CDR1 SGHVS and CDR2 FQNEAQ. V was trimmed by 5 bases and J by 1 base, leaving 11 bases between them. This table comes from immunoSEQ multiplex PCR, and its TCRdb copy is limited to in-frame clones, with some not included. Of some 77,000 clones in the sample, about nine tenths are singletons; the top ten hold about 6%. The data stem from a study of PD-L1 blockade in urothelial cancer. Overall study findings and caveats: Durable-benefit patients showed greater tumor-associated blood clone expansion at 3 weeks.

The sequenced sample was PBMCs, obtained around atezolizumab (anti-PD-L1) treatment. The V call is TRBV7-8, the J call TRBJ1-1; D perhaps matches TRBD1 (6 bases). The TCR comes from a woman between 70 and 85 years old with urothelial cancer. The chain's CDR3 is CASSRQTGNTEAFF. CDR3 DNA sequence: TGTGCCAGCAGCAGACAGACAGGGAACACTGAAGCTTTCTTT.